This TCR beta chain was sequenced during a study of T-cell memory formation after mild COVID-19. This CDR3 spans 16 amino acids. Germline loops: CDR1 KGHDR, CDR2 SFDVKD. Trimming took 2 bases from V and 7 from J; bases not matched to a gene: 8. TCRdb independently ran MiXCR on the 5' RACE reads; one entry per CDR3 protein. The repertoire holds 140,000 or so distinct CDR3 sequences, with 6% to 7% as singletons. This clonotype appeared many times. The sequencing sample was made of PBMCs or a T cell subset sorted from them (not recorded which). The chain combines TRBV24-1 with TRBJ2-1; 9 bases align to TRBD2. The receptor was derived from an adult woman who had mild COVID-19 (a few samples of this study predate the infection). Cell type and time point are not known. The CDR3 sequence is CATSDSIAGVGNEQFF. DNA for the CDR3: TGTGCCACCAGTGATTCTATAGCGGGAGTGGGTAATGAGCAGTTCTTC.